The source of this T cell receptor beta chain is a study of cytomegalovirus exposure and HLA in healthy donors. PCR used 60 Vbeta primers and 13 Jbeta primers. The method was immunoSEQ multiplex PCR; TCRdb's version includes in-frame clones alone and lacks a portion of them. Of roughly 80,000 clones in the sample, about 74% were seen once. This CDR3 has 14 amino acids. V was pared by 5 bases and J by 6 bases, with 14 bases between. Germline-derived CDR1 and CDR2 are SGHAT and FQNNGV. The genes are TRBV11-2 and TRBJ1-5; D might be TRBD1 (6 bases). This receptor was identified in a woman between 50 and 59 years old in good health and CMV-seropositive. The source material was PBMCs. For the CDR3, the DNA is TGTGCCAGCAGCCCTGTCGTAGGGGGTCAGCCCCAGCATTTT. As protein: CASSPVVGGQPQHF.